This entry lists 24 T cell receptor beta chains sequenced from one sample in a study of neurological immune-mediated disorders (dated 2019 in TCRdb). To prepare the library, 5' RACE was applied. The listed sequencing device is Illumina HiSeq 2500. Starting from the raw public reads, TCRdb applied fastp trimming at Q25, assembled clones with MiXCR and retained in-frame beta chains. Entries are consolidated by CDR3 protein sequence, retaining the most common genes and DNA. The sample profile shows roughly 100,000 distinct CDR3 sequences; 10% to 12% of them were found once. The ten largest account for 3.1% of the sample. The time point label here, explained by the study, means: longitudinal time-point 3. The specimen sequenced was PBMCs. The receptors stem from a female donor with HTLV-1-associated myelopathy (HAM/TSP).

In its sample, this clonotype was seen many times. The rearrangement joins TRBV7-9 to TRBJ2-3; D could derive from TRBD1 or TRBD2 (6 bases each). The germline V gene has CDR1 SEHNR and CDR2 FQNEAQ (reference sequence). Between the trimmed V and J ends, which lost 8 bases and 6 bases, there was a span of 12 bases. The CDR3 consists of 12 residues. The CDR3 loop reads CASGRGGDTQYF. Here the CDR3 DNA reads TGTGCCAGCGGAAGAGGGGGGGATACGCAGTATTTT.

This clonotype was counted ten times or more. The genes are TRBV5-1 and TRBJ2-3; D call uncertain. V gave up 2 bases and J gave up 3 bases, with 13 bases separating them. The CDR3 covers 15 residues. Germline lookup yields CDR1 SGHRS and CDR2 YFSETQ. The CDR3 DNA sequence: TGCGCCAGCAGCTTTTACGGGTTTGAAACAGATACGCAGTATTTT. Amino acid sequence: CASSFYGFETDTQYF.

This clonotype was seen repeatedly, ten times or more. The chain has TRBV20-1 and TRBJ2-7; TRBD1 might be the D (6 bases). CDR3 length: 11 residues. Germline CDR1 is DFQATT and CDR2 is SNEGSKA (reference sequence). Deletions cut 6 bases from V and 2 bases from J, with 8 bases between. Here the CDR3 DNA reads TGCAGTGCGAGACAGGCCTACGAGCAGTACTTC. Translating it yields CSARQAYEQYF.

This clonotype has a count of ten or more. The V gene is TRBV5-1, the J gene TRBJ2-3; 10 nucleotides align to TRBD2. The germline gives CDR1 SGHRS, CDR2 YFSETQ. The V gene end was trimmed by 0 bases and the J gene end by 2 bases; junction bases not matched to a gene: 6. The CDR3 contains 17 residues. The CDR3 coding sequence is TGCGCCAGCAGCTTGGCCGTGACTAGCGGGTCCACAGATACGCAGTATTTT. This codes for CASSLAVTSGSTDTQYF.

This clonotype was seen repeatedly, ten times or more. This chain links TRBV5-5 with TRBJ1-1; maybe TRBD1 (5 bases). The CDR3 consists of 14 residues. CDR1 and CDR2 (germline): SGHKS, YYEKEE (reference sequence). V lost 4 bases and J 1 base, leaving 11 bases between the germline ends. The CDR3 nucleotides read TGTGCCAGCAGCGAGGGACCGACGAACACTGAAGCTTTCTTT. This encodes CASSEGPTNTEAFF.

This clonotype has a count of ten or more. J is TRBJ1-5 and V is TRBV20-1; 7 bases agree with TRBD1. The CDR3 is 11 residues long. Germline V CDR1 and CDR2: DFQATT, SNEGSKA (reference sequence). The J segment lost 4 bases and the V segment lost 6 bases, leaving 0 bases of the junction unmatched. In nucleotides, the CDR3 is TGCAGTGCGACAGGGAATCAGCCCCAGCATTTT. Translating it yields CSATGNQPQHF.

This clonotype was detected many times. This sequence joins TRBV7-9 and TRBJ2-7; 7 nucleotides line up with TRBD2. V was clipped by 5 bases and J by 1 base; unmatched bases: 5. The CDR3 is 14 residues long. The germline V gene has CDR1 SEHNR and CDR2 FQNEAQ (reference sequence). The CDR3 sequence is CASSKRLASYEQYF. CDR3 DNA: TGTGCCAGCAGCAAGAGACTAGCTTCCTACGAGCAGTACTTC.

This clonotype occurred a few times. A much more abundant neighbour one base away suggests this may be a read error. The CDR3 is CASSLEWGGSDTQYF. The DNA of the CDR3 is TGCGCCAGCAGCTTGGAGTGGGGGGGGTCAGATACGCAGTATTTT. The genes are TRBV5-1 and TRBJ2-3; 7 bases map to TRBD2. CDR1 is SGHRS, CDR2 YFSETQ, per germline. V was clipped by 0 bases and J by 4 bases; unmatched bases: 5. This CDR3 has 15 residues.

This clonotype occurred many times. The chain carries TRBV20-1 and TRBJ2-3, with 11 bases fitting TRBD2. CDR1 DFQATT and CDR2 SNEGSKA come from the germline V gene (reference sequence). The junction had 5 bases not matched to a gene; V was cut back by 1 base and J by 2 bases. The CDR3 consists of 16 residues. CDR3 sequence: CSARGISGGATDTQYF. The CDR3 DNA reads TGCAGTGCTAGAGGAATTAGCGGGGGGGCCACAGATACGCAGTATTTT.

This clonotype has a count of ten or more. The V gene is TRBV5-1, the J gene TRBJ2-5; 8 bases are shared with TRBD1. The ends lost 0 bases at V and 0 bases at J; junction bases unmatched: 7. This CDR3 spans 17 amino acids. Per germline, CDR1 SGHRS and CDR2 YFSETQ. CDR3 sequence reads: CASSLGSSGGYQETQYF. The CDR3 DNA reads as TGCGCCAGCAGCTTGGGGTCCTCAGGGGGCTACCAAGAGACCCAGTACTTC.

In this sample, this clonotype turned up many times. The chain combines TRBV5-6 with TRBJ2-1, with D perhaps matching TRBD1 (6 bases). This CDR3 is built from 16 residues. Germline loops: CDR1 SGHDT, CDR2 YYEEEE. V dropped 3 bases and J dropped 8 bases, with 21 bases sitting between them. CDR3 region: CASSSRGFGRGDEQFF. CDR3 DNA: TGTGCCAGCAGCTCTAGGGGGTTTGGACGAGGTGATGAGCAGTTCTTC.

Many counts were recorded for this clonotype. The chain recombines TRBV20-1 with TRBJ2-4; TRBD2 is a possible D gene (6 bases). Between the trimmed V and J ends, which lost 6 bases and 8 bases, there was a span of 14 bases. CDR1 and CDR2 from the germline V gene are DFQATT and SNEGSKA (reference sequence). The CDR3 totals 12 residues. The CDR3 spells CSAERGMDIQYF. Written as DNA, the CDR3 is TGCAGTGCGGAACGGGGGATGGACATTCAGTACTTC.

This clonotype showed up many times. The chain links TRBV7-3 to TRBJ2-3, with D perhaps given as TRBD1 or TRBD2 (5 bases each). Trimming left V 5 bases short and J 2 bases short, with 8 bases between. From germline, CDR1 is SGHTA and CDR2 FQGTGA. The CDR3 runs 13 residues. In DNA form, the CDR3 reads TGTGCCAGCAGCCAAGGGACCACAGATACGCAGTATTTT. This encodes CASSQGTTDTQYF. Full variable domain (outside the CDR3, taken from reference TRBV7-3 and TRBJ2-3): GAGVSQTPSNKVTEKGKYVELRCDPISGHTALYWYRQSLGQGPEFLIYFQGTGAADDSGLPNDRFFAVRPEGSVSTLKIQRTERGDSAVYLCASSQGTTDTQYFGPGTRLTVL.

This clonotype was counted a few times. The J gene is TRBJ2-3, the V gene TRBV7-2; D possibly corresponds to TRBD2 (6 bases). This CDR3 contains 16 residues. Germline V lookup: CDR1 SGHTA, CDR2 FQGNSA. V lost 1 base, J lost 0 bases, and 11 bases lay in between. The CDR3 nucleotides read TGTGCCAGCAGCTTAGGGGCTAGCGCAAGCACAGATACGCAGTATTTT. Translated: CASSLGASASTDTQYF.

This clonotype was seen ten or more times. CDR3 sequence (DNA): TGCAGTGCTAGAGCGACTGAAGCTTTCTTT. This sequence encodes CSARATEAFF. The chain combines TRBV20-1 with TRBJ1-1; the D is unclear. The germline CDR1 and CDR2 sequences are DFQATT and SNEGSKA (reference sequence). Trimming removed 1 base from V and 5 bases from J, with 2 bases in between. The CDR3 runs to 10 residues.

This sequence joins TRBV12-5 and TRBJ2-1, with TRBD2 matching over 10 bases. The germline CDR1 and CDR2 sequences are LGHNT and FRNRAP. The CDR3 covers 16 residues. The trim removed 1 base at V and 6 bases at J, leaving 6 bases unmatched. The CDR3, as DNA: TGTGCTAGTGGTTTGGCTAGCGGGGGCGGGGGCAATGAGCAGTTCTTC. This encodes CASGLASGGGGNEQFF. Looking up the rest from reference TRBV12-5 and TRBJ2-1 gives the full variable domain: DARVTQTPRHKVTEMGQEVTMRCQPILGHNTVFWYRQTMMQGLELLAYFRNRAPLDDSGMPKDRFSAEMPDATLATLKIQPSEPRDSAVYFCASGLASGGGGNEQFFGPGTRLTVL.

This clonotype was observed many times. The CDR3 spells CASSASGVETQYF. The CDR3 DNA is TGTGCCAGCAGTGCTAGCGGGGTGGAGACCCAGTACTTC. This chain connects TRBV7-9 to TRBJ2-5; TRBD2 aligns across 9 bases. CDR1 is SEHNR and CDR2 is FQNEAQ in the germline V gene (reference sequence). With V trimmed by 6 bases and J by 5 bases, 4 bases remained unmatched. The CDR3 is made up of 13 amino acids.

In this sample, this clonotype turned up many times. The CDR3 nucleotides read TGTGCCAGCAGCTTGATCGCTAGTTATAACGAGCAGTACTTC. Amino acid sequence: CASSLIASYNEQYF. The V call is TRBV5-6, the J call TRBJ2-7; D is uncertain. The CDR3 runs 14 residues. The germline V gene encodes CDR1 SGHDT and CDR2 YYEEEE. V dropped 1 base and J dropped 5 bases, with 13 bases sitting between them. The entire variable domain, with the rest obtained from reference TRBV5-6 and TRBJ2-7, is as follows: DAGVTQSPTHLIKTRGQQVTLRCSPKSGHDTVSWYQQALGQGPQFIFQYYEEEERQRGNFPDRFSGHQFPNYSSELNVNALLLGDSALYLCASSLIASYNEQYFGPGTRLTVT.

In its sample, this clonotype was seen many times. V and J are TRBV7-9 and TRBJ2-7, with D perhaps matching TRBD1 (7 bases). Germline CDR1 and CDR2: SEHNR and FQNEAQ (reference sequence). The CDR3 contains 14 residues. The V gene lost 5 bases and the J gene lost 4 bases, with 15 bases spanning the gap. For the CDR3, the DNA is TGTGCCAGCAGCCGACAGGGAGGAATATACGAGCAGTACTTC. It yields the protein CASSRQGGIYEQYF. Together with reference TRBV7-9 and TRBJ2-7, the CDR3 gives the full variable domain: DTGVSQNPRHKITKRGQNVTFRCDPISEHNRLYWYRQTLGQGPEFLTYFQNEAQLEKSRLLSDRFSAERPKGSFSTLEIQRTEQGDSAMYLCASSRQGGIYEQYFGPGTRLTVT.

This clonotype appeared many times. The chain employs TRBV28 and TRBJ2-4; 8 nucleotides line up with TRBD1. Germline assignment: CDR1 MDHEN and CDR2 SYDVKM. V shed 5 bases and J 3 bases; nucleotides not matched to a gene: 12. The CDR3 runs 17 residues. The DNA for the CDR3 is TGTGCCAGCAGTCGCTCTGGGACAGGCACTTTCAAAAACATTCAGTACTTC. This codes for CASSRSGTGTFKNIQYF.

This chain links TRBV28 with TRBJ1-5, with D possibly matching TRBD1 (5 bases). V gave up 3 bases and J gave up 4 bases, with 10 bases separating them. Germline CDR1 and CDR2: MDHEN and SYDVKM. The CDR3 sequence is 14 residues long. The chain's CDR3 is CASSFVRQNQPQHF. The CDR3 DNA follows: TGTGCCAGCAGTTTCGTTCGACAGAATCAGCCCCAGCATTTT.

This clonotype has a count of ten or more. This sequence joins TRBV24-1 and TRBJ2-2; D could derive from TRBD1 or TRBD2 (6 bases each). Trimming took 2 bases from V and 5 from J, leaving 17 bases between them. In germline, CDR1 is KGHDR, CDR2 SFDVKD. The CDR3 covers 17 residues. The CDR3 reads CATSDSGAAGYTGELFF. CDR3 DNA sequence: TGTGCCACCAGTGATTCGGGGGCGGCAGGTTATACCGGGGAGCTGTTTTTT.

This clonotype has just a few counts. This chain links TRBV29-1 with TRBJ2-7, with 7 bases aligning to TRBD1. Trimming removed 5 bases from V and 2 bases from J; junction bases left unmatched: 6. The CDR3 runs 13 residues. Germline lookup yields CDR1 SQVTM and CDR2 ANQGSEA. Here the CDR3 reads CSVLDRVTYEQYF. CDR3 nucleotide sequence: TGCAGCGTTCTCGACAGGGTAACCTACGAGCAGTACTTC.

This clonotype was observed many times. CDR3 DNA sequence: TGTGCCAGCAGTGAAGGGACAGAGAACACCGGGGAGCTGTTTTTT. This gives the protein CASSEGTENTGELFF. The V and J genes are TRBV27 and TRBJ2-2, with TRBD1 matching over 7 bases. The CDR3 covers 15 residues. Germline V gives CDR1 MNHEY, CDR2 SMNVEV (reference sequence). J lost 1 base, V lost 5 bases, and 4 bases had no gene match.